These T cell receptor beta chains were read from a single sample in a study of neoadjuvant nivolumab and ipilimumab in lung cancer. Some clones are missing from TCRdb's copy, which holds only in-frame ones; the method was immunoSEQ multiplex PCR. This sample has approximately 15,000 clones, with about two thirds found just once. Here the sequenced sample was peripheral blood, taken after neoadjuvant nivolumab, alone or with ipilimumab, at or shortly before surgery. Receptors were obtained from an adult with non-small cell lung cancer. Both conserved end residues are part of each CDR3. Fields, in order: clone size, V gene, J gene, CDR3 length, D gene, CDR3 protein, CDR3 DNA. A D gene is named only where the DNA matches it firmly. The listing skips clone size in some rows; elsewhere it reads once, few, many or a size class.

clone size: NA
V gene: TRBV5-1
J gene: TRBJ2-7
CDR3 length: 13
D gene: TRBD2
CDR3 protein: CASSLVRGGEQYF
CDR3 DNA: TGCGCCAGCAGCTTGGTACGGGGGGGCGAGCAGTACTTC

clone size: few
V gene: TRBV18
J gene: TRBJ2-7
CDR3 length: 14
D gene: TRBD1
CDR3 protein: CASSPGQASYEQYF
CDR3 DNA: TGTGCCAGCTCACCCGGACAGGCTTCCTACGAGCAGTACTTC

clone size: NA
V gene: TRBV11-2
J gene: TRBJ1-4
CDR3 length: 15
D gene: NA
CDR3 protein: CASSLSGFSSEKLFF
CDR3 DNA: TGTGCCAGCAGCTTATCCGGGTTCTCCAGTGAAAAACTGTTTTTT

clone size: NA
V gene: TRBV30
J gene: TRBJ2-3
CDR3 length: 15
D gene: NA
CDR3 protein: CAWTDRAELTDTQYF
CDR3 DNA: TGTGCCTGGACTGACCGAGCGGAGCTCACAGATACGCAGTATTTT

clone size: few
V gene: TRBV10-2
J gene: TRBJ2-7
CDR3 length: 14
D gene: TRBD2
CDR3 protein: CASSWGLAAYEQYF
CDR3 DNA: TGCGCCAGCAGTTGGGGACTAGCGGCTTACGAGCAGTACTTC

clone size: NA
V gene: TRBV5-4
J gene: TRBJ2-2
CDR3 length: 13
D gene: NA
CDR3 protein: CASSFGGPGELFF
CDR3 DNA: TGTGCCAGCAGCTTTGGTGGTCCCGGGGAGCTGTTTTTT

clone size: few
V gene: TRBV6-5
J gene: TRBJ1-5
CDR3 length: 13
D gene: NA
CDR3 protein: CASSYKGYQPQHF
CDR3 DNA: TGTGCCAGCAGTTACAAGGGCTACCAGCCCCAGCATTTT

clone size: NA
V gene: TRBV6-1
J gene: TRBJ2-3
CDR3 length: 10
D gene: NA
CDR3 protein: CASTADTQYF
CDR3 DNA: TGTGCCAGCACGGCAGATACGCAGTATTTT

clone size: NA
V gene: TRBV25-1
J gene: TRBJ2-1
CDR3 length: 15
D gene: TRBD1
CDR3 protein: CASGRGRGGANEQFF
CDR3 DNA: TGTGCCAGCGGCAGGGGGCGGGGTGGGGCCAATGAGCAGTTCTTC

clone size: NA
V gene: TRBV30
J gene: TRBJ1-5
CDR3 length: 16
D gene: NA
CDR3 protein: CAWGEWLGGAIRPQHF
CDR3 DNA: TGTGCCTGGGGTGAGTGGTTGGGGGGAGCTATCCGGCCCCAGCATTTT

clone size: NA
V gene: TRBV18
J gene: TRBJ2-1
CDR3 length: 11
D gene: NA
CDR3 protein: CASSPDRQQFF
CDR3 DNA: TGTGCCAGCTCACCAGACCGTCAGCAGTTCTTC

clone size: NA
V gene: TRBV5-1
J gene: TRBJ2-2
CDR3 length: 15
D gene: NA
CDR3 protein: CASSLSSANTGELFF
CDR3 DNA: TGCGCCAGCAGCTTGTCTAGCGCAAACACCGGGGAGCTGTTTTTT

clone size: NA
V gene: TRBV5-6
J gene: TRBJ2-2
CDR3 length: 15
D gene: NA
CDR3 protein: CASSSVPTGAGELFF
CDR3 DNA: TGTGCCAGCAGCTCCGTTCCGACAGGAGCCGGGGAGCTGTTTTTT

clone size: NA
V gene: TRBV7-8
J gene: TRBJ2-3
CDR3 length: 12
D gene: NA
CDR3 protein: CASSLGRVTQYF
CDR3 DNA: TGTGCCAGCAGCTTAGGGCGGGTTACGCAGTATTTT

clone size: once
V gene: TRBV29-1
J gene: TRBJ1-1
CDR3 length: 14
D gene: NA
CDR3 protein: CSVYVAGAGTEAFF
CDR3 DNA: TGCAGCGTTTACGTTGCAGGGGCAGGAACTGAAGCTTTCTTT

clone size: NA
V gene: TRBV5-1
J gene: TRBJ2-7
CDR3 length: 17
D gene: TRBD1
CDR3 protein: CASSLARDRGFPYEQYF
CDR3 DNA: TGCGCCAGCAGCTTGGCCCGCGACAGGGGATTTCCCTACGAGCAGTACTTC

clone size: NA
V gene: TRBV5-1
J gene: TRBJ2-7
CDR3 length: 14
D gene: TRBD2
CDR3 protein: CASSAGLESYEQYF
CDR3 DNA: TGCGCCAGCAGCGCGGGACTAGAGAGCTACGAGCAGTACTTC

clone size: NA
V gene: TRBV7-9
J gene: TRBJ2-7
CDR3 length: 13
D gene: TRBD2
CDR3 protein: CASSFGEGGKQYF
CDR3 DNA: TGTGCCAGCAGCTTTGGGGAGGGAGGCAAGCAGTACTTC

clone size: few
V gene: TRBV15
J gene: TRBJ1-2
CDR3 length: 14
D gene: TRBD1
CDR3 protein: CATSREQGAFGYTF
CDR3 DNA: TGTGCCACCAGCAGAGAACAGGGGGCTTTTGGCTACACCTTC

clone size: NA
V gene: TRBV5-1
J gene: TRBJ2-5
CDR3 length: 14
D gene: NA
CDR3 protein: CASSLGVSQETQYF
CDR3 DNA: TGCGCCAGCAGCTTGGGAGTCAGCCAAGAGACCCAGTACTTC

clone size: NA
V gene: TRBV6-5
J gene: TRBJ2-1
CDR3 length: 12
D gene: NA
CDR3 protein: CASKGSYNEQFF
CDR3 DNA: TGTGCCAGCAAAGGCTCCTACAATGAGCAGTTCTTC

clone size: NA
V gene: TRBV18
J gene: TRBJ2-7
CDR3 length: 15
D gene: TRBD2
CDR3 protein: CASSQGLAGRYEQYF
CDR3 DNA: TGTGCCAGCTCGCAAGGACTAGCGGGACGCTACGAGCAGTACTTC

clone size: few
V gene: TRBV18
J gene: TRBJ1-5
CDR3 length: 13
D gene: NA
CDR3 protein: CASSPASNQPQHF
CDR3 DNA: TGTGCCAGCTCACCGGCAAGCAATCAGCCCCAGCATTTT

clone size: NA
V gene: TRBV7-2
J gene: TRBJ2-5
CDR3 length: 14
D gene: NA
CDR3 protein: CASSPLAMAETQYF
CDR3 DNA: TGTGCCAGCAGCCCCCTAGCCATGGCGGAGACCCAGTACTTC

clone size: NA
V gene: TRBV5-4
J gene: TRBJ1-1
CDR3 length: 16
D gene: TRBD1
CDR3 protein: CASSRAVTGLNTEAFF
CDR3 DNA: TGTGCCAGCAGCCGCGCCGTGACAGGGCTGAACACTGAAGCTTTCTTT

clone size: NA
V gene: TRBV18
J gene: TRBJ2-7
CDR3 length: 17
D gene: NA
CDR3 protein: CASSPSMAGLSTYEQYF
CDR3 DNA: TGTGCCAGCTCACCTTCAATGGCAGGTCTATCAACCTACGAGCAGTACTTC

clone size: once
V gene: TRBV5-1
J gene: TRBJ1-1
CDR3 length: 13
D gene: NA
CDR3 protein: CASYEQGETEAFF
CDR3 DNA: TGCGCCAGCTACGAACAGGGCGAGACTGAAGCTTTCTTT

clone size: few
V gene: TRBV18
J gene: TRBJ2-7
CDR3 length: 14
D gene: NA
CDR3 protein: CASSPAGRAYEQYF
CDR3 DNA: TGTGCCAGCTCACCAGCGGGCAGGGCGTACGAGCAGTACTTC